This passage covers 8 T cell receptor beta chains from one sample sequenced in a study of blood T cell repertoires in COVID-19. Only in-frame clones appear in the TCRdb table, and some are missing; sequencing was by immunoSEQ multiplex PCR. Of 200,000 to 250,000 clones detected, more than 75% appear once; the ten largest clones hold more than 0.75%. The specimen sequenced was peripheral blood. Source of these receptors: a middle-aged man with acute or convalescent COVID-19.

The J gene is TRBJ1-3, the V gene TRBV6-5; 7 nucleotides align to TRBD1. The CDR3 has 16 amino acids. V shed 2 bases and J 4 bases; nucleotides not matched to a gene: 8. The germline CDR1 and CDR2 sequences are MNHEY and SVGAGI. The CDR3 sequence is CASSYRITGDGNTIYF. CDR3 coding DNA: TGTGCCAGCAGTTACCGTATAACAGGGGACGGAAACACCATATATTTT.

The rearrangement joins TRBV29-1 to TRBJ2-1; 9 bases line up with TRBD1. The germline V gene has CDR1 SQVTM and CDR2 ANQGSEA. The V and J ends lost 5 bases and 7 bases, in that order; junction bases with no gene match: 9. There are 14 residues in the CDR3. The CDR3, as DNA: TGCAGCGTTAGAACCGGGACAGGGTTTAATGAGCAGTTCTTC. Translation: CSVRTGTGFNEQFF.

Notes on this clone: The sample has other DNA sequences that encode this CDR3 too. This chain uses TRBV15 with TRBJ1-5, with 10 bases lining up with TRBD1. V gave up 3 bases and J gave up 3 bases; unmatched junction bases: 2. The CDR3 has 15 amino acids. The germline V gene encodes CDR1 LNHNV and CDR2 YYDKDF (reference sequence). DNA for the CDR3: TGTGCCACCAGCAGGGGGACAGGGGTCAATCAGCCCCAGCATTTT. It codes for CATSRGTGVNQPQHF.

V usage is TRBV9 and J usage is TRBJ1-4; 8 nucleotides match TRBD1. CDR1 and CDR2 from the germline V gene are SGDLS and YYNGEE. The length of the CDR3 is 15 residues. V was clipped by 4 bases and J by 5 bases; unmatched bases: 7. The CDR3 loop reads CASSRTGGLNEKLFF. The CDR3 bases are TGTGCCAGCAGCCGAACAGGGGGTTTGAATGAAAAACTGTTTTTT.

V and J are TRBV3-1 (or the pseudogene TRBV3-2) and TRBJ2-7; a weak D match, TRBD2 (5 bases). Germline CDR1 is LGHDT and CDR2 is YNNKEL (reference sequence). The CDR3 is 15 amino acids. V shed 1 base and J shed 6 bases, with 16 bases lying between them. The CDR3 sequence: CASSQARKGGAEQYF. CDR3 in DNA: TGTGCCAGCAGCCAAGCCCGGAAAGGAGGAGCCGAGCAGTACTTC.

This sequence joins TRBV11-2 and TRBJ1-1; 9 nucleotides line up with TRBD1. The CDR3 spans 14 residues. Trimming cost V 4 bases and J 8 bases; bases outside gene matches: 8. CDR1 and CDR2 (germline): SGHAT, FQNNGV. In DNA, the CDR3 is TGTGCCAGCAGCTCCACAGGGGGCCACGGAGAAGCTTTCTTT. This codes for CASSSTGGHGEAFF.

V is TRBV4-3 and J is TRBJ2-3; 8 bases agree with TRBD2. Germline lookup yields CDR1 LGHNA and CDR2 YSLEER. The CDR3 spans 15 residues. V dropped 1 base and J dropped 4; count of bases not matched to a gene: 4. For the CDR3, the DNA is TGCGCCAGCAGCCAAGGTTTCGGGGGGGCAGATACGCAGTATTTT. Its protein product is CASSQGFGGADTQYF.

The chain carries TRBV4-1 and TRBJ1-6; D unresolved. V lost 1 base to trimming and J lost 10 bases, with 17 bases between them. This CDR3 is 16 amino acids long. CDR1 MGHRA and CDR2 YSYEKL come from the germline V gene. CDR3 amino acids: CASSQAPGIRGSPLHF. The CDR3 nucleotides are TGCGCCAGCAGCCAAGCGCCGGGGATCAGAGGGTCACCCCTCCACTTT.